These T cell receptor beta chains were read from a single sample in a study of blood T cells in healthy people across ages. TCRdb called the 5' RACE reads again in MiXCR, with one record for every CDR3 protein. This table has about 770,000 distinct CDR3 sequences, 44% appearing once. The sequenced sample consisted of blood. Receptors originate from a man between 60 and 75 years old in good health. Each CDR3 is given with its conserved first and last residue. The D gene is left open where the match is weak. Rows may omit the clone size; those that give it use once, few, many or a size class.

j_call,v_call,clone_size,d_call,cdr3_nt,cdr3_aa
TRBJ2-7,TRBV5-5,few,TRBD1,TGTGCCAGCAGCCCCGGGACAGGGAGGATGTACGAGCAGTACTTC,CASSPGTGRMYEQYF
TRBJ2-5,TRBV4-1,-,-,TGCGCCAGCAGCCCAGAGGGACCCCAAGAGACCCAGTACTTC,CASSPEGPQETQYF
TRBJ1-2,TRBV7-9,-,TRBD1,TGTGCCAGCAGCTCGCGACAGGGACGCGACTATGGCTACACCTTC,CASSSRQGRDYGYTF
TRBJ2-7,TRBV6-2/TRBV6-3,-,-,TGTGCCAGCAGTTACAACGCGGGACCTTCCTACGAGCAGTACTTC,CASSYNAGPSYEQYF
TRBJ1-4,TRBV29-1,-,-,TGCAGCGTTGGTAGGGGCCCAAGTGAAGAACTGTTTTTT,CSVGRGPSEELFF
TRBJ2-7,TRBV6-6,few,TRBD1,TGTGCCAGCAGTTTCTTACAGGGGGAGATCATCTACGAGCAGTACTTC,CASSFLQGEIIYEQYF
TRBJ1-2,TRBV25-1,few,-,TGTGCCAGCAGTCAGGGGCGAGTCTATGGCTACACCTTC,CASSQGRVYGYTF
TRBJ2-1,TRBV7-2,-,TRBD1,TGTGCCAGCAGCTTAGTTTATACAGGGGGTAGGTCCTACAATGAGCAGTTCTTC,CASSLVYTGGRSYNEQFF
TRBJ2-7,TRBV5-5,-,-,TGTGCCAGCAGCCCCGAAAGGGACGGATACGAGCAGTACTTC,CASSPERDGYEQYF
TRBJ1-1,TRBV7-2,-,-,TGTGCCAGCAGCCTTTTTACCGGGACTCATGAAGCTTTCTTT,CASSLFTGTHEAFF
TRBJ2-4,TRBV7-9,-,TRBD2,TGTGCCAGCAGCATAGGACAGCGGGAGCAGTACTTC,CASSIGQREQYF
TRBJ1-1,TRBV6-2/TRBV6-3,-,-,TGTGCCAGCGGCCCTACCAGAGGTGGCACTGAAGCTTTCTTT,CASGPTRGGTEAFF
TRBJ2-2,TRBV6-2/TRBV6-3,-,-,TGTGCCAGCACGTTTGCCGGGGAGCTGTTTTTT,CASTFAGELFF
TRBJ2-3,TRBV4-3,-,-,TGCGCCAGCAGCCAAGATCACCGGGGGAGCACAGATACACAGTATTTT,CASSQDHRGSTDTQYF
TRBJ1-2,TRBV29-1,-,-,TGCAGCGTTGCCCCCGGGACCTCTAACTATGGCTACACCTTC,CSVAPGTSNYGYTF
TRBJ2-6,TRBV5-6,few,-,TGTGCCAGCAGCTTCTCCAGTTTCTCTGGGGCCAACGTCCTGACTTTC,CASSFSSFSGANVLTF
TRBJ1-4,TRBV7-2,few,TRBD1,TGTGCCAGCAGCCAGGGACAGGGAGGTTCAAATGAAAAACTGTTTTTT,CASSQGQGGSNEKLFF
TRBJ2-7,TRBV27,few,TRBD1,TGTGCCAGCAGTTTATCTTGGGACAGGGGGTCCGAGCAGTACTTC,CASSLSWDRGSEQYF
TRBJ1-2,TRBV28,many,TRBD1,TGTGCCAGCATACCGGGACAGGGTTTTGGCTATGGCTACACCTTC,CASIPGQGFGYGYTF
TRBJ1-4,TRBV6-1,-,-,TGTGCCAGCAGAGTGGAACCGACAGTGACTAATGAAAAACTGTTTTTT,CASRVEPTVTNEKLFF
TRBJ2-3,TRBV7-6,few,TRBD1,TGTGCCAGCAGCCAGGGGGTTTTAATGGCAGATACGCAGTATTTT,CASSQGVLMADTQYF
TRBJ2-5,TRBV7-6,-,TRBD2,TGTGCCAGCAGCTCAAAGCGGGGATTGTACCAAGAGACCCAGTACTTC,CASSSKRGLYQETQYF
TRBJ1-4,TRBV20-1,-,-,TGCAGTGCTAGCAGTGTCGCAACTAATGAAAAACTGTTTTTT,CSASSVATNEKLFF
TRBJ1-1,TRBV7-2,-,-,TGTGCCAGCAGCGACAACGATCGGAACACTGAAGCTTTCTTT,CASSDNDRNTEAFF
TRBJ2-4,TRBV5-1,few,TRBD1,TGCGCCAGCACCGATCAGGGGGCAAACATTCAGTACTTC,CASTDQGANIQYF
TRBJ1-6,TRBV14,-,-,TGTGCCAGCAGCCAAAACACTCGCGGGGGCCCCCTCCACTTT,CASSQNTRGGPLHF
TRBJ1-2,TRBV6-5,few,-,TGTGCCAGCAGAGGACAGCTGATAAACTATGGCTACACCTTC,CASRGQLINYGYTF
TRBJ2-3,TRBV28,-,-,TGTGCCAGCAGGCAGGGGTTTTCCAGTGCAGATACGCAGTATTTT,CASRQGFSSADTQYF
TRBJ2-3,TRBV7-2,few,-,TGTGCCAGCAGTCTAGGGGGGCCTGAGGATACGCAGTATTTT,CASSLGGPEDTQYF
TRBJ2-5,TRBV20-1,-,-,TGCAGTGCTAGAGGGCAGATCCAAGAGACCCAGTACTTC,CSARGQIQETQYF
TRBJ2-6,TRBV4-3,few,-,TGCGCCAGCAGCCATGGCCGGGCCAACGTCCTGACTTTC,CASSHGRANVLTF
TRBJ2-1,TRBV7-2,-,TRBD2,TGTGCCAGCAGCCATAGCGGGGGTACGAATGAGCAGTTCTTC,CASSHSGGTNEQFF
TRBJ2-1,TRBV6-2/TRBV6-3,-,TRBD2,TGTGCCAGCAGTTACATAGGGACTAGCGGCTACAATGAGCAGTTCTTC,CASSYIGTSGYNEQFF
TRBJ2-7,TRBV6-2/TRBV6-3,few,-,TGTGCCAGCAGCCGCGGACAGCAGAGTGTGCAGTACTTC,CASSRGQQSVQYF
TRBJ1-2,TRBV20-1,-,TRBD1,TGCAGTGCTAGAGATCCGCGACAGGGAATTCGGGACTATGGCTACACCTTC,CSARDPRQGIRDYGYTF
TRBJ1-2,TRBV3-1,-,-,TGTGCCAGCAGCCAAGGCAGGGCCTATGGCTACACCTTC,CASSQGRAYGYTF
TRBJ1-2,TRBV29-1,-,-,TGCAGCCTTGGGATCGAACTGAATTGGGGCTACACCTTC,CSLGIELNWGYTF
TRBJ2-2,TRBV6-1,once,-,TGTGCCAGCAGTAAGAGCCCCGGGGAGCTGTTTTTT,CASSKSPGELFF
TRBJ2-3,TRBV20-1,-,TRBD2,TGCAGTGCTTTAGCGGGATCTAGCACAGATACGCAGTATTTT,CSALAGSSTDTQYF
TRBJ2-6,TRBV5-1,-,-,TGCGCCAGCAGCTTGGGGCAGTCTGGGGCCAACGTCCTGACTTTC,CASSLGQSGANVLTF
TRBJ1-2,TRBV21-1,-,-,TGTGCCAGCCCTGGGAAGGGTGGCTACACCTTC,CASPGKGGYTF
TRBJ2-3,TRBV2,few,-,TGTGCCAGCAGCGAGGACAGCGGTACGCGGTATTTT,CASSEDSGTRYF
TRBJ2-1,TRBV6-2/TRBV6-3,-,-,TGTGCCAGCAGCCAGTTTTCCTACAATGAGCAGTTCTTC,CASSQFSYNEQFF
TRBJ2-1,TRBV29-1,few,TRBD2,TGCAGCGCAGGACTAGCGGGGGACAATGAGCAGTTCTTC,CSAGLAGDNEQFF
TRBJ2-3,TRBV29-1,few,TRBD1,TGCAGCGTTAACTATGGACAGGGTGCGCAGTATTTT,CSVNYGQGAQYF
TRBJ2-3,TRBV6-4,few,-,TGTGCCAGCAGTGACTCTGCGGGGTCAGATACGCAGTATTTT,CASSDSAGSDTQYF
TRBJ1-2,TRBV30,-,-,TGTGCCTGGAGTGCTGGGAGCCCCGCGTTTGGCTATGGCTACACCTTC,CAWSAGSPAFGYGYTF
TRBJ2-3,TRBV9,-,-,TGTGCCAGCAGCGCCCATCCCAGCTTAGATACGCAGTATTTT,CASSAHPSLDTQYF
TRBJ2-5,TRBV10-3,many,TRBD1,TGTGCCATCAGTGAGGGGACAGGGTCTTTGGAGACCCAGTACTTC,CAISEGTGSLETQYF
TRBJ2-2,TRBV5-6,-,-,TGTGCCAGCAGTAACGACCTTCCCACCGGGGAGCTGTTTTTT,CASSNDLPTGELFF
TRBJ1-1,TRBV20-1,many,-,TGCAGTGCTGATGACAGGAACACTGAAGCTTTCTTT,CSADDRNTEAFF